Below are 8 T cell receptor beta chains sequenced from a single sample in a study of beta chain features in type 1 diabetes. Their cognate antigens are unknown. Reverse transcription of all isolated RNA meant that expressed TCRB transcripts were sequenced. Here immunoSEQ multiplex PCR was the method, and the copy in TCRdb shows in-frame clones only, minus some. The sample shows about 300,000 clones, 13% of them seen only once. Study-level results: Shortening of TCRB CDR3s, moderate but significant, appeared in all four CD4+ subsets of Type 1 diabetes patients.

The sequencing sample was made of naive CD4+ T cells from blood. The receptors derive from a woman under 30 with type 1 diabetes.

For this clone: The same CDR3 also results from other DNA sequences found in this sample. Written as DNA, the CDR3 is TGTGCCAGCAGCCAGGGGAGAGAGACCCAGTACTTC. It translates to CASSQGRETQYF. This sequence joins TRBV6-5 and TRBJ2-5; D might be TRBD1 (6 bases). V lost 6 bases and J 4 bases, leaving 9 bases between the germline ends. The CDR3 runs 12 residues. Germline values: CDR1 MNHEY, CDR2 SVGAGI.

This clone was counted between two and nine times. The V gene is TRBV28, the J gene TRBJ2-2, with D possibly TRBD1 on 5 matching bases. The length of the CDR3 is 15 residues. Germline V CDR1 and CDR2: MDHEN, SYDVKM. Between the trimmed V and J ends, which lost 7 bases and 2 bases, there was a span of 14 bases. CDR3 loop: CASNYGHLNTGELFF. CDR3 bases: TGTGCCAGCAACTACGGACACCTCAACACCGGGGAGCTGTTTTTT.

This clone turned up a few times. The chain carries TRBV5-4 and TRBJ2-3; possible D gene TRBD2, 6 bases. In germline, CDR1 is SGHNT, CDR2 YYREEE (reference sequence). The CDR3 is 18 amino acids. Trimming removed 4 bases from V and 0 bases from J, with 21 bases in between. The CDR3 loop reads CASSPPRPRSGSTDTQYF. For the CDR3, the DNA is TGTGCCAGCAGCCCCCCCCGGCCTAGAAGCGGGAGCACAGATACGCAGTATTTT.

This clone was observed a handful of times. J is TRBJ1-2 and V is TRBV29-1, with 9 bases identical to TRBD1. Germline lookup yields CDR1 SQVTM and CDR2 ANQGSEA. Trimming cost V 6 bases and J 7 bases; bases outside gene matches: 9. The CDR3 extends over 13 amino acids. The DNA of the CDR3 is TGCAGCGTGTCTGGGACAGGGATTAGTGGCTACACCTTC. This gives the protein CSVSGTGISGYTF.

This clone was counted a few times. The chain carries TRBV5-1 and TRBJ2-3; D unresolved. Trimming shortened V by 4 bases and J by 5 bases, and 11 bases separated the two germline ends. Germline CDR1 reads SGHRS; CDR2 reads YFSETQ. This CDR3 spans 13 amino acids. The CDR3 sequence is CASSGVSKDTQYF. The CDR3 DNA is TGCGCCAGCAGCGGAGTCTCTAAAGATACGCAGTATTTT.

This clone was observed once. The V and J genes are TRBV6-5 and TRBJ2-1; TRBD1 aligns across 8 bases. The CDR3 spans 12 residues. Germline loops: CDR1 MNHEY, CDR2 SVGAGI. J was trimmed by 12 bases and V by 4 bases; bases with no gene match: 5. The CDR3 loop reads CASSSRGRGQFF. CDR3 DNA sequence: TGTGCCAGCAGTTCCAGGGGGCGGGGGCAGTTCTTC.

The chain links TRBV6-5 to TRBJ2-3; D gene unclear. Per germline, CDR1 MNHEY and CDR2 SVGAGI. The V end lost 4 bases, the J end lost 5 bases, and 4 bases lay between the germline ends. CDR3 length: 11 amino acids. The CDR3, as DNA: TGTGCCAGCAGTTCTCGAGATACGCAGTATTTT. Residues: CASSSRDTQYF.

The V call is TRBV7-9, the J call TRBJ2-5, with D maybe TRBD1 (6 bases). Germline CDR1 is SEHNR and CDR2 is FQNEAQ (reference sequence). The CDR3 contains 13 residues. Trimming cost V 8 bases and J 4 bases, with 14 bases left between them. As DNA, the CDR3 is TGTGCCAGCCTAACTACAGGGTCAGAGACCCAGTACTTC. It translates to CASLTTGSETQYF.